This T cell receptor beta chain was documented in a study of cytomegalovirus exposure and HLA in healthy donors. In regard to this clone: Its antigen is unknown.

V lost 3 bases, J lost 8 bases, and 7 bases stayed unmatched. The CDR3 totals 12 residues. Germline V gene sequence: CDR1 SQVTM, CDR2 ANQGSEA. Study results and caveats: In vitro assays verified that a few CMV-associated chains recognized CMV antigens specifically. Despite most TCR sequences being rare, some public TCRs occurred in many donors. Subsequent analysis revealed that first-cohort TCR clusters tended to co-occur in the 110 or so validation repertoires. The listing of approximately 160 TCR beta chains classed them as cytomegalovirus-associated.

Repertoires were generated with immunoSEQ multiplex PCR, while TCRdb's copy carries only in-frame clones and drops some. The sample holds some 77,000 clones, 94% seen once. The V call is TRBV29-1, the J call TRBJ2-7; 7 bases are a match to TRBD1. This sequence was found in a man younger than 35 in good health and CMV-seropositive. Sequencing input: PBMCs. The chain's CDR3 is CSVERDRDQQYF. CDR3 in DNA: TGCAGCGTTGAGAGAGACAGGGACCAGCAGTACTTC.